The 6 T cell receptor beta chains reported below all come from one sample, sequenced in a study of blood T cell repertoires in COVID-19. Assay: immunoSEQ multiplex PCR; the TCRdb copy retains only in-frame clones and omits some. The table has roughly 360,000 clones, roughly four fifths seen once; the top ten hold about 4.8%. Sequencing was done on a sample of PBMCs or T cells enriched from blood (not recorded which). The origin of the receptors is a woman between 45 and 60 years old who had recovered from COVID-19.

The chain carries TRBV27 and TRBJ1-1; no reliable D call. V was clipped by 2 bases and J by 6 bases, with 10 bases between them. The CDR3 has 13 amino acids. Germline CDR1 and CDR2: MNHEY and SMNVEV (reference sequence). The CDR3 reads CASSLTNGAEAFF. As DNA, the CDR3 is TGTGCCAGCAGTTTAACTAACGGTGCTGAAGCTTTCTTT.

This chain uses TRBV14 with TRBJ1-6; no firm D call. Germline V gene data show CDR1 as SGHDN and CDR2 as FVKESK. The CDR3 is 17 amino acids. V was shortened by 0 bases and J by 0 bases, with 9 bases between the two germline ends. Written as DNA, the CDR3 is TGTGCCAGCAGCCAAGAAGCCCTTCGCTCCTATAATTCACCCCTCCACTTT. Translated, it gives CASSQEALRSYNSPLHF.

V gene TRBV18 combines with J gene TRBJ2-6, with 9 bases fitting TRBD1. The CDR3 has 18 residues. Trimming took 2 bases from V and 0 from J; bases not matched to a gene: 5. Germline values: CDR1 KGHSH, CDR2 LQKENI. The CDR3 DNA is TGTGCCAGCTCACCAGGGGGACAGGGTTACTCTGGGGCCAACGTCCTGACTTTC. This translates into CASSPGGQGYSGANVLTF.

The chain has TRBV29-1 and TRBJ2-1, with a weak D call TRBD2 (6 bases). Germline CDR1 reads SQVTM; CDR2 reads ANQGSEA. This CDR3 has 12 residues. Trimming pared 7 bases from V and 6 bases from J, leaving 13 bases between. The chain's CDR3 is CSASGLTNEQFF. The CDR3 DNA sequence: TGCAGCGCGAGCGGACTAACCAATGAGCAGTTCTTC.

The chain employs TRBV9 and TRBJ1-4, with a tentative D call TRBD1 (6 bases). V shed 3 bases and J shed 8 bases, with 23 bases lying between them. The CDR3 has 17 residues. Per the germline V gene, CDR1 is SGDLS and CDR2 is YYNGEE. CDR3 sequence: CASSAKGMTRGEEKLFF. For the CDR3, the DNA is TGTGCCAGCAGCGCCAAGGGGATGACCAGGGGAGAGGAAAAACTGTTTTTT.

This clone was detected only a few times. J is TRBJ1-3 and V is TRBV5-1; TRBD1 aligns across 8 bases. The CDR3 sequence is 14 residues long. Germline V gene lookup returns CDR1 SGHRS and CDR2 YFSETQ. J lost 2 bases, V lost 4 bases, and 2 bases had no gene match. The CDR3 loop reads CASSLTGAGNTIYF. The CDR3, as DNA: TGCGCCAGCAGCCTGACAGGGGCTGGAAACACCATATATTTT.